This T cell receptor (beta chain) was sequenced during a study of cytomegalovirus exposure and HLA in healthy donors. Overall study findings and caveats: Reportedly, fewer N-insertions than the approximately 610-donor mean appeared in an Asian-associated ancestry cluster in a later analysis.

As concerns this clone: Its specificity is unknown.

CDR1 and CDR2 from the germline V gene are LNHDA and SQIVND (reference sequence). V shed 8 bases and J 5 bases; nucleotides not matched to a gene: 8. The CDR3 totals 15 residues. Amplification used 60 Vbeta primers and 13 Jbeta primers. Produced via immunoSEQ multiplex PCR; TCRdb's table is partial and in-frame only. The sample lists 150,000 to 200,000 clones; roughly 80% were seen once. The material sequenced was PBMCs. The rearrangement joins TRBV19 to TRBJ2-2; 10 nucleotides match TRBD1. This sequence was found in a woman in her forties or fifties in good health and CMV-seronegative. This CDR3 is CASGTTGGWTGELFF. CDR3 DNA sequence: TGTGCCAGTGGGACGACAGGGGGCTGGACCGGGGAGCTGTTTTTT.